This passage covers 27 T cell receptor beta chains from one sample sequenced in a study of T-cell memory formation after mild COVID-19. TCRdb used MiXCR to reprocess the 5' RACE reads, holding one entry per CDR3 protein. The sample lists around 150,000 distinct CDR3 sequences, more than 14% seen once, with roughly an eighth in the top ten. Material: PBMCs or a T cell subset sorted from them (not recorded which). The receptors stem from an adult woman who had mild COVID-19 (a few samples of this study predate the infection). Cell type and time point are not known.

In this sample, this clonotype turned up a few times. The chain joins TRBV5-6 to TRBJ1-1, with D uncertain. Trimming cost V 1 base and J 2 bases, with 12 bases left between them. The length of the CDR3 is 15 residues. Germline V gene sequence: CDR1 SGHDT, CDR2 YYEEEE. The CDR3 sequence: CASSLFGQTNTEAFF. CDR3 coding DNA: TGTGCCAGCAGCTTGTTCGGGCAGACAAACACTGAAGCTTTCTTT.

This clonotype was recorded many times. This chain joins TRBV5-6 and TRBJ2-2; a weak D match, TRBD2 (6 bases). This CDR3 spans 14 amino acids. With 0 bases removed from V and 5 bases from J, the gap between germline ends came to 8 bases. Germline CDR1 is SGHDT and CDR2 is YYEEEE. CDR3: CASSLALATGELFF. CDR3 nucleotides: TGTGCCAGCAGCTTGGCGCTAGCGACCGGGGAGCTGTTTTTT.

The V gene is TRBV24-1, the J gene TRBJ1-2, with unresolved D. Germline loops: CDR1 KGHDR, CDR2 SFDVKD. The CDR3 covers 11 residues. The V end lost 3 bases, the J end lost 7 bases, and 5 bases lay between the germline ends. Here the CDR3 DNA reads TGTGCCACCAGTGATGGGGTTGGCTACACCTTC. Residues: CATSDGVGYTF.

The V and J genes are TRBV12-3 or TRBV12-4 and TRBJ2-3; TRBD1 agrees at 7 bases. V dropped 4 bases and J dropped 1; count of bases not matched to a gene: 8. There are 16 residues in the CDR3. In DNA form, the CDR3 reads TGTGCCAGCAGTTCAAACCGGGACAGTCGCACAGATACGCAGTATTTT. Its translation is CASSSNRDSRTDTQYF.

This CDR3 reads CAISEADRPNTGELFF. CDR3 DNA sequence: TGTGCCATCAGTGAGGCAGACAGACCGAACACCGGGGAGCTGTTTTTT. The gene calls are TRBV10-3 and TRBJ2-2; tentative D call: TRBD1 (5 bases). The CDR3 is made up of 16 amino acids. Germline V lookup: CDR1 ENHRY, CDR2 SYGVKD. Between the trimmed V and J ends, which lost 2 bases and 0 bases, there was a span of 10 bases.

This clonotype was counted only a few times. The chain employs TRBV5-1 and TRBJ2-1, with D perhaps being TRBD1 or TRBD2 (5 bases each). Trimming removed 2 bases at V and 12 bases at J, with 18 bases between. This CDR3 has 14 residues. CDR1 is SGHRS, CDR2 YFSETQ, per germline. The CDR3 sequence is CASSFKDTQAAQFF. The CDR3 DNA follows: TGCGCCAGCAGCTTCAAGGACACGCAAGCGGCGCAGTTCTTC. The entire variable domain, with the rest obtained from reference TRBV5-1 and TRBJ2-1, is as follows: KAGVTQTPRYLIKTRGQQVTLSCSPISGHRSVSWYQQTPGQGLQFLFEYFSETQRNKGNFPGRFSGRQFSNSRSEMNVSTLELGDSALYLCASSFKDTQAAQFFGPGTRLTVL.

The V and J genes are TRBV6-2 or TRBV6-3 and TRBJ2-7; 8 bases map to TRBD1. The V gene end was trimmed by 0 bases and the J gene end by 6 bases; junction bases not matched to a gene: 7. Germline-derived CDR1 and CDR2 are MNHEY and SVGEGT. The CDR3 contains 15 residues. The CDR3 region is CASSYSRTGPREQYF. DNA for the CDR3: TGTGCCAGCAGTTACTCGAGGACAGGGCCTCGCGAGCAGTACTTC.

The chain joins TRBV4-2 to TRBJ1-4, with 12 positions matching TRBD1. Germline assignment: CDR1 LGHNA and CDR2 YNFKEQ. V was clipped by 0 bases and J by 10 bases; unmatched bases: 3. CDR3 length equals 15 residues. The CDR3 sequence is CASSQEGQGARKLFF. For the CDR3, the DNA is TGTGCCAGCAGCCAAGAGGGACAGGGGGCGAGAAAACTGTTTTTT.

V is TRBV6-5 and J is TRBJ1-2, with TRBD1 identical over 7 bases. CDR1 MNHEY and CDR2 SVGAGI come from the germline V gene. V shed 8 bases, J shed 5 bases, and the junction held 14 bases outside the gene matches. CDR3 size: 15 residues. CDR3 sequence reads: CASSRRQGLGYGYTF. The CDR3 nucleotides are TGTGCCAGCTCACGCCGACAGGGCCTTGGGTATGGCTACACCTTC.

The chain couples TRBV4-3 to TRBJ2-7; TRBD2 agrees at 9 bases. The germline CDR1 and CDR2 sequences are LGHNA and YSLEER. With V trimmed by 0 bases and J by 7 bases, 10 bases remained unmatched. There are 16 residues in the CDR3. CDR3 sequence (DNA): TGCGCCAGCAGCCAAGACCTGGCGGGAGGGGGACGGGAGCAGTACTTC. It specifies CASSQDLAGGGREQYF.

The chain couples TRBV6-5 to TRBJ2-5; D is undetermined. The CDR3 consists of 11 residues. The germline V gene encodes CDR1 MNHEY and CDR2 SVGAGI. V lost 2 bases, J lost 7 bases, and 5 bases lay in between. The CDR3 loop reads CASSYSGTQYF. The CDR3 DNA reads as TGTGCCAGCAGTTACAGTGGGACCCAGTACTTC.

The chain joins TRBV5-1 to TRBJ2-1; D remains ambiguous. The CDR3 spans 15 residues. V was pared by 2 bases and J by 8 bases, with 17 bases between. Germline V CDR1 and CDR2: SGHRS, YFSETQ. The CDR3 sequence: CASSFPRSQADEQFF. CDR3 coding DNA: TGCGCCAGCAGCTTCCCCAGATCGCAAGCCGATGAGCAGTTCTTC.

This clonotype showed up just once. The chain joins TRBV7-9 to TRBJ1-1, with unresolved D. This CDR3 has 18 amino acids. Germline-derived CDR1 and CDR2 are SEHNR and FQNEAQ (reference sequence). Deletions cut 3 bases from V and 1 base from J, with 21 bases between. The DNA for the CDR3 is TGTGCCAGCAGCTTTAACACCCTCCGCGCCTTCAGGAACACTGAAGCTTTCTTT. This translates into CASSFNTLRAFRNTEAFF.

This chain uses TRBV5-1 with TRBJ2-3, with D possibly being TRBD1 (6 bases). Germline V CDR1 and CDR2: SGHRS, YFSETQ. The CDR3 runs 15 residues. Trimming removed 2 bases at V and 2 bases at J, with 12 bases between. The CDR3 sequence is CASSLQGRFTDTQYF. The DNA for the CDR3 is TGCGCCAGCAGCTTACAGGGCAGATTCACAGATACGCAGTATTTT.

There are a few counts of this clonotype. The chain recombines TRBV9 with TRBJ2-3, with 10 bases lining up with TRBD1. The J segment lost 2 bases and the V segment lost 5 bases, leaving 11 bases of the junction unmatched. CDR1 is SGDLS and CDR2 is YYNGEE in the germline V gene. The CDR3 length is 17 residues. CDR3 in amino acids: CASSERRQGAPTDTQYF. The CDR3 coding sequence is TGTGCCAGCAGTGAAAGGAGACAGGGGGCGCCCACAGATACGCAGTATTTT.

This clonotype has just a few counts. This chain links TRBV29-1 with TRBJ2-3; a weak D match, TRBD2 (6 bases). CDR1 and CDR2 (germline): SQVTM, ANQGSEA. The CDR3 length is 10 residues. The CDR3 protein is CMSEGDTQYF. In DNA, the CDR3 is TGCATGTCGGAGGGGGATACGCAGTATTTT.

The rearrangement joins TRBV5-1 to TRBJ1-1; D possibly corresponds to TRBD1 (5 bases). Germline V gene lookup returns CDR1 SGHRS and CDR2 YFSETQ. V dropped 4 bases and J dropped 4 bases, with 11 bases sitting between them. This CDR3 has 13 residues. CDR3 loop: CASSPRERTEAFF. The CDR3 DNA is TGCGCCAGCAGCCCCAGGGAACGCACTGAAGCTTTCTTT.

At least ten counts were recorded for this clonotype. The V and J genes are TRBV6-2 or TRBV6-3 and TRBJ2-7; 9 positions match TRBD1. This CDR3 region has 15 residues. With 1 base clipped from V and 5 bases from J, the junction kept 6 bases outside the gene matches. Germline lookup yields CDR1 MNHEY and CDR2 SVGEGT. CDR3 sequence reads: CASSYYGQGYDEQYF. In DNA, the CDR3 is TGTGCCAGCAGTTACTATGGACAGGGGTACGACGAGCAGTACTTC.

This rearrangement joins TRBV7-9 to TRBJ2-2, with D hard to call. V was shortened by 3 bases and J by 5 bases, with 7 bases between the two germline ends. The germline V gene has CDR1 SEHNR and CDR2 FQNEAQ (reference sequence). This CDR3 is built from 13 residues. The CDR3: CASSFHRTGELFF. CDR3 nucleotides: TGTGCCAGCAGCTTCCACAGAACCGGGGAGCTGTTTTTT.

The CDR3 reads CASSNLQKPGSYEQYF. The DNA of the CDR3 is TGTGCCAGCAGCAATCTACAGAAACCGGGCTCCTACGAGCAGTACTTC. This sequence joins TRBV7-8 and TRBJ2-7, with D unclear. Between the trimmed V and J ends, which lost 5 bases and 0 bases, there was a span of 17 bases. This CDR3 is built from 16 residues. The V gene's germline CDR1 is SGHVS and CDR2 FQNEAQ.

The V and J genes are TRBV6-2 or TRBV6-3 and TRBJ2-5; D possibly corresponds to TRBD2 (6 bases). V was clipped by 6 bases and J by 2 bases, with 16 bases between them. The V gene's germline CDR1 is MNHEY and CDR2 SVGEGT. The CDR3 consists of 15 residues. In DNA form, the CDR3 reads TGTGCCAGCAGCCCACTAGCAGCCCTGCAAGAGACCCAGTACTTC. It codes for CASSPLAALQETQYF.

V is TRBV12-3 or TRBV12-4 and J is TRBJ2-3, with a tentative D call TRBD2 (5 bases). V was pared by 0 bases and J by 6 bases, with 10 bases between. There are 14 residues in the CDR3. The CDR3 loop is CASSLALRADTQYF. The CDR3 DNA sequence: TGTGCCAGCAGTTTAGCGCTGAGGGCTGATACGCAGTATTTT.

This chain uses TRBV29-1 with TRBJ2-7, with TRBD2 matching 10 bases. Germline V gene data show CDR1 as SQVTM and CDR2 as ANQGSEA. Trimming took 5 bases from V and 3 from J; bases not matched to a gene: 10. The CDR3 is made up of 15 amino acids. The CDR3 loop reads CSVLHEREGFYEQYF. The CDR3 coding sequence is TGCAGCGTTCTCCATGAGCGGGAGGGCTTCTACGAGCAGTACTTC.

The V call is TRBV7-8, the J call TRBJ2-1; 9 positions agree with TRBD2. J was trimmed by 8 bases and V by 2 bases; bases with no gene match: 19. Per germline, CDR1 SGHVS and CDR2 FQNEAQ. The CDR3 is 19 residues long. The CDR3 protein is CASSLSVTPLAGEVHEQFF. The DNA of the CDR3 is TGTGCCAGCAGCTTAAGTGTAACGCCCTTAGCGGGAGAAGTACATGAGCAGTTCTTC.

This clonotype was recorded many times. A read error may produce the germline difference seen at one junction end. CDR3 sequence: CASSLTSGSYNEQFF. The DNA for the CDR3 is TGTGCCAGCAGCCTAACTAGCGGGAGCTACAATGAGCAGTTCTTC. The chain links TRBV4-1 to TRBJ2-1; 11 bases line up with TRBD2. This CDR3 is 15 amino acids long. CDR1 MGHRA and CDR2 YSYEKL come from the germline V gene.

This clonotype occurred many times. The rearrangement links TRBV7-2 to TRBJ2-6; D remains ambiguous. In germline, CDR1 is SGHTA, CDR2 FQGNSA. V was pared by 1 base and J by 0 bases, with 4 bases between. The CDR3 has 15 amino acids. The CDR3 nucleotides are TGTGCCAGCAGCTTAGGGGGCTCTGGGGCCAACGTCCTGACTTTC. This gives the protein CASSLGGSGANVLTF.

This clonotype was detected only a few times. This sequence joins TRBV5-1 and TRBJ2-5; 7 bases agree with TRBD1. Germline lookup yields CDR1 SGHRS and CDR2 YFSETQ. The CDR3 is made up of 13 amino acids. The V gene end was trimmed by 3 bases and the J gene end by 5 bases; junction bases not matched to a gene: 4. CDR3 in amino acids: CASSSDRLETQYF. The CDR3 nucleotides are TGCGCCAGCAGCTCGGACAGGCTGGAGACCCAGTACTTC.